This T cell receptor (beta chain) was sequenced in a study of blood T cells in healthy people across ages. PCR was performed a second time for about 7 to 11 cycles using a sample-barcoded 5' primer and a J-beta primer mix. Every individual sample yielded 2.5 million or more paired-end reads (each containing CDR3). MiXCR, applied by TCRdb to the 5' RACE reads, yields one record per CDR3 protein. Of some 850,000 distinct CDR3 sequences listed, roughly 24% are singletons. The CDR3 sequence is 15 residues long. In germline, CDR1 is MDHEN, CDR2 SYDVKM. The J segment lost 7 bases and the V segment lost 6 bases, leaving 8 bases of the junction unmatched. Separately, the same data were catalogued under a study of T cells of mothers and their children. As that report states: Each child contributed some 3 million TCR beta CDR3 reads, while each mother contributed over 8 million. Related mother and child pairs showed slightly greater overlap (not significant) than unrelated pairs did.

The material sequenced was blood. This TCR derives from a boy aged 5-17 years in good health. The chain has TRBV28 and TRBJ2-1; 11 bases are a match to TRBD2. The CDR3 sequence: CASRPTSGVWNEQFF. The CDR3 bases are TGTGCCAGCAGACCGACTAGCGGGGTTTGGAATGAGCAGTTCTTC.